This passage covers 20 T cell receptor beta chains from one sample sequenced in a study of beta chain features in type 1 diabetes. cDNA synthesis used the whole RNA isolate, giving expressed TCRB sequences. Profiled with immunoSEQ multiplex PCR; TCRdb holds only in-frame clones, not every one. The sample holds roughly 450,000 clones, approximately 14% seen once. The sample taken for sequencing was naive CD4+ T cells from blood. All receptors derive from a young man in good health.

V and J are TRBV14 and TRBJ1-4; 7 nucleotides line up with TRBD1. The length of the CDR3 is 16 residues. CDR1 and CDR2 from the germline V gene are SGHDN and FVKESK. Trimming cost V 4 bases and J 5 bases; bases outside gene matches: 10. CDR3 region: CASSPVPGQKNEKLFF. CDR3 in DNA: TGTGCCAGCAGCCCAGTTCCGGGACAGAAAAATGAAAAACTGTTTTTT.

The chain recombines TRBV2 with TRBJ1-2, with a tentative D call TRBD1 (5 bases). The CDR3 is 13 residues long. V dropped 6 bases and J dropped 6 bases, with 14 bases sitting between them. CDR1 and CDR2 from the germline V gene are SNHLY and FYNNEI. This CDR3 reads CASRRDGSNGYTF. CDR3 nucleotide sequence: TGTGCCAGCAGAAGGGACGGATCCAATGGCTACACCTTC.

The rearrangement uses TRBV7-2 and TRBJ2-7; TRBD1 might be the D (5 bases). The germline V gene has CDR1 SGHTA and CDR2 FQGNSA. Trimming pared 4 bases from V and 2 bases from J, leaving 9 bases between. The CDR3 sequence is 13 residues long. The CDR3 region has the DNA TGTGCCAGCAGCTCTGACAGCGCCTACGAGCAGTACTTC. Amino acid sequence: CASSSDSAYEQYF.

This clone was detected a few times. The V and J genes are TRBV28 and TRBJ2-1; D is undetermined. Germline V gene sequence: CDR1 MDHEN, CDR2 SYDVKM. The V end lost 3 bases, the J end lost 10 bases, and 13 bases lay between the germline ends. This CDR3 is 13 amino acids long. CDR3 DNA sequence: TGTGCCAGCAGTTTTACTCCACAGAGCGAGCAGTTCTTC. Translating it yields CASSFTPQSEQFF.

For this clone: The junction and the germline gene differ at one end; a read error may be behind it. This chain joins TRBV4-1 and TRBJ2-7; 9 bases agree with TRBD2. Per germline, CDR1 MGHRA and CDR2 YSYEKL. This CDR3 has 13 residues. CDR3 nucleotides: TGCGCCAGCAGCCAAACCGGGACTAGCTCACCTACGTTC. Its protein is CASSQTGTSSPTF.

Regarding this clone: Other DNA sequences from this sample encode an identical CDR3 as well. This rearrangement joins TRBV5-1 to TRBJ2-5; the match to TRBD2 covers 10 bases. The CDR3 is made up of 15 amino acids. V dropped 6 bases and J dropped 0; count of bases not matched to a gene: 5. The V gene's germline CDR1 is SGHRS and CDR2 YFSETQ. Here the CDR3 reads CASTKLAGHQETQYF. In nucleotides, the CDR3 is TGCGCCAGCACCAAACTAGCGGGGCACCAAGAGACCCAGTACTTC.

Worth noting for this clone: The same CDR3 can be traced to other DNA sequences in this sample. The J gene is TRBJ1-2, the V gene TRBV6-5; D may be TRBD1 (5 bases). There are 13 residues in the CDR3. V was shortened by 5 bases and J by 0 bases, with 7 bases between the two germline ends. Germline-derived CDR1 and CDR2 are MNHEY and SVGAGI. The CDR3 protein is CASSRQTNYGYTF. In DNA, the CDR3 is TGTGCCAGCAGTCGACAGACTAACTATGGCTACACCTTC.

In this sample, this clone turned up a few times. Other DNA sequences in the sample encode the same CDR3. The rearrangement joins TRBV30 to TRBJ2-3; D is uncertain. Germline loops: CDR1 GTSNPN, CDR2 SVGIG (reference sequence). The CDR3 covers 13 residues. Trimming left V 2 bases short and J 0 bases short, with 6 bases between. The CDR3 DNA reads TGTGCCTGGAGTTCCGGCAGCACAGATACGCAGTATTTT. Translation: CAWSSGSTDTQYF.

The chain couples TRBV29-1 to TRBJ2-2; the D is unclear. V lost 1 base and J lost 1, with 1 base in between. The germline V gene encodes CDR1 SQVTM and CDR2 ANQGSEA. There are 12 residues in the CDR3. The DNA for the CDR3 is TGCAGCGTTGAAGTGAACACCGGGGAGCTGTTTTTT. It specifies CSVEVNTGELFF.

This clone was counted many times. The chain uses TRBV21-1 and TRBJ2-7. TRBV21-1 constitutes a pseudogene. The CDR3 spans 14 residues. CDR3 region: CASSKVCLTYEQYV. For the CDR3, the DNA is TGTGCCAGCAGCAAAGTATGCCTTACCTACGAGCAGTACGTC.

The rearrangement links TRBV18 to TRBJ2-5; no clear D. Germline values: CDR1 KGHSH, CDR2 LQKENI. The CDR3 is 13 amino acids. Trimming cost V 3 bases and J 4 bases, with 9 bases left between them. The CDR3 region is CASSPGLGETQYF. CDR3 coding DNA: TGTGCCAGCTCACCCGGGCTGGGAGAGACCCAGTACTTC.

The genes are TRBV28 and TRBJ2-1; 9 nucleotides line up with TRBD1. The CDR3 contains 15 residues. V dropped 4 bases and J dropped 9; count of bases not matched to a gene: 10. Germline CDR1 is MDHEN and CDR2 is SYDVKM. CDR3 loop: CASSSAGTGKGEQFF. The CDR3 DNA reads as TGTGCCAGCAGTTCAGCCGGGACAGGGAAGGGTGAGCAGTTCTTC. Full variable domain (remainder filled in from reference TRBV28 and TRBJ2-1): DVKVTQSSRYLVKRTGEKVFLECVQDMDHENMFWYRQDPGLGLRLIYFSYDVKMKEKGDIPEGYSVSREKKERFSLILESASTNQTSMYLCASSSAGTGKGEQFFGPGTRLTVL.

The chain employs TRBV14 and TRBJ1-6; D not certain. This CDR3 is 14 amino acids long. With 1 base removed from V and 9 bases from J, the gap between germline ends came to 10 bases. The germline CDR1 and CDR2 sequences are SGHDN and FVKESK. Here the CDR3 reads CASSQGLRSSPLHF. CDR3 nucleotides: TGTGCCAGCAGCCAAGGTCTTAGAAGTTCACCCCTCCACTTT.

In its sample, this clone was seen a few times. This rearrangement joins TRBV4-3 to TRBJ2-1, with a weak D call TRBD1 (5 bases). Germline-derived CDR1 and CDR2 are LGHNA and YSLEER. This CDR3 comprises 17 residues. Trimming took 0 bases from V and 6 from J, leaving 18 bases between them. The CDR3 sequence is CASSQDGWGRISNEQFF. CDR3 coding DNA: TGCGCCAGCAGCCAAGACGGGTGGGGCAGGATTAGCAATGAGCAGTTCTTC.

The chain has TRBV7-8 and TRBJ2-3, with 16 positions matching TRBD2. The V segment lost 5 bases and the J segment 2 bases; nucleotides outside the gene matches: 4. Germline values: CDR1 SGHVS, CDR2 FQNEAQ. CDR3 length: 17 residues. Here the CDR3 DNA reads TGTGCCAGCAGCCGGGGACTAGCGGGAGGGAACACAGATACGCAGTATTTT. This sequence encodes CASSRGLAGGNTDTQYF.

Points on this clone: Distinct nucleotide sequences in the sample also encode this CDR3. The chain carries TRBV29-1 and TRBJ1-2; TRBD1 agrees at 7 bases. This CDR3 spans 15 amino acids. V was pared by 0 bases and J by 7 bases, with 11 bases of the junction left unmatched. Per germline, CDR1 SQVTM and CDR2 ANQGSEA. The CDR3 loop is CSVEDPPTGLGGYTF. The CDR3 nucleotides are TGCAGCGTTGAAGATCCCCCGACAGGGCTTGGTGGCTACACCTTC.

The J gene is TRBJ2-1, the V gene TRBV9, with 7 bases that match TRBD1. Per germline, CDR1 SGDLS and CDR2 YYNGEE. The trim removed 4 bases at V and 10 bases at J, leaving 20 bases unmatched. The CDR3 runs 17 residues. CDR3 DNA: TGTGCCAGCAGCCGCGCGCTCGATACAAGACAGGGTTCGGAGCAGTTCTTC. Translating gives CASSRALDTRQGSEQFF.

The V call is TRBV29-1, the J call TRBJ1-3; tentatively, D is TRBD1 (5 bases). This CDR3 has 14 amino acids. The germline V and J ends were trimmed by 7 bases and 4 bases, with 17 bases remaining between them. CDR1 is SQVTM, CDR2 ANQGSEA, per germline. In DNA form, the CDR3 reads TGCAGCGCCCTTTTGGGACTAGGGGGAAACACCATATATTTT. Amino acids: CSALLGLGGNTIYF.

This chain joins TRBV5-1 and TRBJ2-3; 9 nucleotides agree with TRBD1. Losses at the gene ends were 5 bases for V and 3 bases for J; bases not matched to a gene: 7. The CDR3 runs 15 residues. Germline CDR1 and CDR2: SGHRS and YFSETQ. For the CDR3, the DNA is TGCGCCAGCAGTCGACCGGGACAGGGAACAGATACGCAGTATTTT. This translates into CASSRPGQGTDTQYF. Using reference TRBV5-1 and TRBJ2-3 for the parts outside the CDR3, the full variable domain is KAGVTQTPRYLIKTRGQQVTLSCSPISGHRSVSWYQQTPGQGLQFLFEYFSETQRNKGNFPGRFSGRQFSNSRSEMNVSTLELGDSALYLCASSRPGQGTDTQYFGPGTRLTVL.

This chain connects TRBV5-1 to TRBJ2-3, with D maybe TRBD2 (5 bases). V shed 3 bases and J shed 2 bases, with 13 bases lying between them. This CDR3 has 15 amino acids. Per the germline V gene, CDR1 is SGHRS and CDR2 is YFSETQ. The CDR3: CASSSGAGPTDTQYF. CDR3 DNA sequence: TGCGCCAGCAGCTCGGGCGCGGGCCCCACAGATACGCAGTATTTT.